Listed below are T cell receptor beta chains from one sample, sequenced in a study of metastatic and nonmetastatic thyroid tumors. Using MiXCR, TCRdb re-called clones from the PCR reads. This table holds over 50,000 clones, roughly 29% found once. The sequenced material came from blood. The receptor set was obtained from a female donor with papillary thyroid cancer or a benign thyroid nodule (not recorded which). Some clones in this sample may be carry-over from other donors' samples. Both conserved end residues are part of each CDR3. Each record gives: V gene, clone size, J gene, D gene, CDR3 protein, CDR3 DNA. D genes are given only for firm matches. Size is omitted from some rows. Given values are once, few, many or a class for expanded clones.

V: TRBV6-4
size: -
J: TRBJ2-1
D: -
CDR3: CASRTLGRYFYNEQFF
DNA: TGTGCCAGCAGGACCCTGGGGAGATACTTCTACAATGAGCAGTTCTTC

V: TRBV20-1
size: -
J: TRBJ1-2
D: -
CDR3: CSATNDGMGYTF
DNA: TGCAGTGCTACGAACGATGGCATGGGCTACACCTTC

V: TRBV7-2
size: medium-sized
J: TRBJ1-2
D: -
CDR3: CASSLVATDYGYTF
DNA: TGTGCCAGCAGCTTAGTGGCGACGGACTATGGCTACACCTTC

V: TRBV9
size: -
J: TRBJ1-3
D: -
CDR3: CASSPLGSGNTIYF
DNA: TGTGCCAGCAGCCCCCTGGGATCTGGAAACACCATATATTTT

V: TRBV6-5
size: many
J: TRBJ1-1
D: -
CDR3: CASSYRGPTEAFF
DNA: TGTGCCAGCAGTTACAGGGGCCCCACTGAAGCTTTCTTT

V: TRBV9
size: -
J: TRBJ2-7
D: TRBD1
CDR3: CASSSIQGKQYF
DNA: TGTGCCAGCAGCTCCATACAGGGGAAGCAGTACTTC

V: TRBV24-1
size: few
J: TRBJ2-1
D: -
CDR3: CATSDLKNEQFF
DNA: TGTGCCACCAGTGACCTGAAAAATGAGCAGTTCTTC

V: TRBV28
size: few
J: TRBJ2-1
D: TRBD2
CDR3: CASSLGTSGSWEQFF
DNA: TGTGCCAGCAGTTTGGGGACTAGCGGATCGTGGGAGCAGTTCTTC

V: TRBV30
size: -
J: TRBJ1-1
D: -
CDR3: CAWSGARGEAEAFF
DNA: TGTGCCTGGAGTGGGGCTAGGGGGGAGGCTGAAGCTTTCTTT

V: TRBV6-1
size: -
J: TRBJ2-2
D: -
CDR3: CASSLITGELFF
DNA: TGTGCCAGCAGCTTGATTACCGGGGAGCTGTTTTTT

V: TRBV6-1
size: -
J: TRBJ1-2
D: -
CDR3: CASSEAGTQNYGYTF
DNA: TGTGCCAGCAGTGAAGCAGGGACACAAAACTATGGCTACACCTTC

V: TRBV19
size: few
J: TRBJ1-2
D: TRBD1
CDR3: CASSSAGGDGYTF
DNA: TGTGCCAGTAGTAGCGCAGGGGGCGATGGCTACACCTTC

V: TRBV7-2
size: many
J: TRBJ2-5
D: -
CDR3: CASSSFGTPGETQYF
DNA: TGTGCCAGCAGCTCATTTGGGACCCCGGGAGAGACCCAGTACTTC

V: TRBV18
size: -
J: TRBJ2-1
D: -
CDR3: CASSLTSDRYNEQFF
DNA: TGTGCCAGCTCACTTACATCCGACAGGTACAATGAGCAGTTCTTC

V: TRBV19
size: -
J: TRBJ2-6
D: TRBD1
CDR3: CASTKGQGSSGANVLTF
DNA: TGTGCCAGTACGAAGGGACAGGGTAGCTCTGGGGCCAACGTCCTGACTTTC

V: TRBV11-2
size: -
J: TRBJ1-1
D: -
CDR3: CASSLGTGDEAFF
DNA: TGTGCCAGCAGCTTAGGGACGGGGGATGAAGCTTTCTTT

V: TRBV6-1
size: -
J: TRBJ2-2
D: -
CDR3: CASSLSGTGELFF
DNA: TGTGCCAGCAGCCTTAGCGGCACCGGGGAGCTGTTTTTT

V: TRBV10-1
size: -
J: TRBJ2-1
D: -
CDR3: CASSESGEQFF
DNA: TGCGCCAGCAGTGAGTCTGGAGAGCAGTTCTTC

V: TRBV7-9
size: -
J: TRBJ1-2
D: TRBD1
CDR3: CASSPRDRSWGYTF
DNA: TGTGCCAGCAGCCCGCGGGACAGGTCCTGGGGCTACACCTTC

V: TRBV20-1
size: -
J: TRBJ2-7
D: -
CDR3: CSARAITPGTQYEQYF
DNA: TGCAGTGCTAGAGCGATTACACCGGGAACCCAATACGAGCAGTACTTC

V: TRBV4-2
size: many
J: TRBJ2-3
D: -
CDR3: CASSPSPPRPTDTQYF
DNA: TGTGCCAGCAGCCCCTCCCCTCCACGGCCCACAGATACGCAGTATTTT

V: TRBV6-1
size: few
J: TRBJ1-5
D: -
CDR3: CASSIGTPSGQPQHF
DNA: TGTGCCAGCAGCATAGGGACACCCTCGGGTCAGCCCCAGCATTTT

V: TRBV4-1
size: -
J: TRBJ1-1
D: -
CDR3: CASSHDAGNTEAFF
DNA: TGCGCCAGCAGCCATGATGCAGGGAACACTGAAGCTTTCTTT

V: TRBV6-1
size: -
J: TRBJ2-7
D: -
CDR3: CASSHGDEQYF
DNA: TGTGCCAGCAGTCACGGGGACGAGCAGTATTTC

V: TRBV6-1
size: medium-sized
J: TRBJ2-1
D: -
CDR3: CASSEARDDEQFF
DNA: TGTGCCAGCAGTGAAGCAAGGGATGATGAGCAGTTCTTC

V: TRBV5-1
size: -
J: TRBJ1-1
D: -
CDR3: CASSLAGAYTEAFF
DNA: TGCGCCAGCAGCTTGGCCGGGGCCTACACTGAAGCTTTCTTT

V: TRBV5-1
size: -
J: TRBJ2-3
D: TRBD2
CDR3: CASSLGGGAPDTQYF
DNA: TGCGCCAGCAGCTTAGGCGGGGGGGCTCCAGATACGCAGTATTTT

V: TRBV19
size: -
J: TRBJ2-1
D: TRBD2
CDR3: CASSIRAGGWDEQFF
DNA: TGTGCCAGTAGTATTAGGGCGGGAGGCTGGGATGAGCAGTTCTTC

V: TRBV7-8
size: medium-sized
J: TRBJ1-2
D: -
CDR3: CASSLVDRNYGYTF
DNA: TGTGCCAGCAGCTTAGTCGACAGGAACTATGGCTACACCTTC

V: TRBV20-1
size: once
J: TRBJ2-1
D: -
CDR3: CSAIGNEQFF
DNA: TGCAGTGCTATCGGGAATGAGCAGTTCTTC

V: TRBV28
size: -
J: TRBJ1-2
D: -
CDR3: CASSLEGPYGYTF
DNA: TGTGCCAGCAGTTTAGAGGGACCGTATGGCTACACCTTC

V: TRBV4-1
size: many
J: TRBJ1-5
D: -
CDR3: CASSQDNWSGGDQPQHF
DNA: TGCGCCAGCAGCCAAGATAATTGGTCGGGGGGGGACCAGCCCCAGCATTTT

V: TRBV6-1
size: -
J: TRBJ1-2
D: -
CDR3: CASLRYRYGYTF
DNA: TGTGCCAGCCTGAGATACCGCTATGGCTACACCTTC

V: TRBV7-8
size: -
J: TRBJ2-2
D: -
CDR3: CASTRGLTKQPGELFF
DNA: TGTGCCAGCACCCGCGGACTTACCAAGCAACCCGGGGAGCTGTTTTTT

V: TRBV30
size: -
J: TRBJ2-2
D: -
CDR3: CAWGRTGELFF
DNA: TGTGCCTGGGGCCGAACCGGGGAGCTGTTTTTT

V: TRBV9
size: few
J: TRBJ2-7
D: TRBD1
CDR3: CASSPFPDRGKNEQYF
DNA: TGTGCCAGCAGCCCATTTCCGGACAGGGGGAAGAACGAGCAGTACTTC

V: TRBV30
size: -
J: TRBJ2-7
D: TRBD2
CDR3: CAWSLAGGPRSYEQYF
DNA: TGTGCCTGGAGTCTAGCGGGGGGGCCCCGCTCCTACGAGCAGTACTTC

V: TRBV30
size: -
J: TRBJ1-4
D: -
CDR3: CAWGRASNEKLFF
DNA: TGTGCCTGGGGCCGGGCCTCTAATGAAAAACTGTTTTTT

V: TRBV7-2
size: once
J: TRBJ1-5
D: -
CDR3: CASSFARNQPQHF
DNA: TGTGCCAGCAGCTTTGCCAGAAATCAGCCCCAGCATTTT

V: TRBV28
size: few
J: TRBJ2-7
D: -
CDR3: CASSGGGRFHEQYF
DNA: TGTGCCAGCAGTGGTGGGGGCCGATTCCACGAGCAGTACTTC